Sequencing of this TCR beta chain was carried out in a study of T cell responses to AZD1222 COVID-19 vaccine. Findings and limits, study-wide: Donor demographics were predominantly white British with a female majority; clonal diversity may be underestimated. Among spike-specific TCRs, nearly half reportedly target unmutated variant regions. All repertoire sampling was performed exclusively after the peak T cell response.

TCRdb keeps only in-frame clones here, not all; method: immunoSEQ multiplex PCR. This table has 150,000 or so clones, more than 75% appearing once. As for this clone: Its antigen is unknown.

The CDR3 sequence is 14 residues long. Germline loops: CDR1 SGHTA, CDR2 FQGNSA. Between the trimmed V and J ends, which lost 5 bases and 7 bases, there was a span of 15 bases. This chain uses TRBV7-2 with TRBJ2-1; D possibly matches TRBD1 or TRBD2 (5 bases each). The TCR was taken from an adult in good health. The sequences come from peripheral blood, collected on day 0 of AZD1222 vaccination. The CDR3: CASSHRGGGNEQFF. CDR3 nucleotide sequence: TGTGCCAGCAGCCACCGGGGCGGTGGGAATGAGCAGTTCTTC. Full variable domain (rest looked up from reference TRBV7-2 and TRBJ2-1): GAGVSQSPSNKVTEKGKDVELRCDPISGHTALYWYRQSLGQGLEFLIYFQGNSAPDKSGLPSDRFSAERTGGSVSTLTIQRTQQEDSAVYLCASSHRGGGNEQFFGPGTRLTVL.